These 26 T cell receptor beta chains share one sample of origin, sequenced in a study of cytotoxic CD8 clonotypes in ibrutinib-treated CLL. Libraries were prepared by immunoSEQ multiplex PCR; TCRdb keeps only in-frame clonotypes and omits some of them. The repertoire holds 330,000 or so clones, with about 61% as singletons. Specimen: PBMCs, collected after 36 months of ibrutinib treatment. These receptors all stem from a human donor with chronic lymphocytic leukemia.

The J gene is TRBJ2-1, the V gene TRBV28, with 10 bases lining up with TRBD2. CDR1 MDHEN and CDR2 SYDVKM come from the germline V gene. This CDR3 is built from 12 residues. The CDR3 region is CAAGGRFNEQFF. The CDR3 bases are TGTGCAGCGGGAGGGCGCTTTAATGAGCAGTTCTTC.

V and J are TRBV5-4 and TRBJ2-7; D unresolved. The germline V gene has CDR1 SGHNT and CDR2 YYREEE (reference sequence). Deletions cut 0 bases from V and 2 bases from J, with 15 bases between. The length of the CDR3 is 16 residues. For the CDR3, the DNA is TGTGCCAGCAGCTTGGGGTCAGCTCTATACCCCTACGAGCAGTACTTC. The encoded protein is CASSLGSALYPYEQYF. Complete variable domain (other parts from reference TRBV5-4 and TRBJ2-7): ETGVTQSPTHLIKTRGQQVTLRCSSQSGHNTVSWYQQALGQGPQFIFQYYREEENGRGNFPPRFSGLQFPNYSSELNVNALELDDSALYLCASSLGSALYPYEQYFGPGTRLTVT.

The V call is TRBV29-1, the J call TRBJ2-2, with 7 bases lining up with TRBD1. In germline, CDR1 is SQVTM, CDR2 ANQGSEA. The CDR3 covers 11 residues. The trim removed 7 bases at V and 9 bases at J, leaving 5 bases unmatched. For the CDR3, the DNA is TGCAGCGGACAGGGTCTCAGGGAGCTGTTTTTT. Residues: CSGQGLRELFF.

The rearrangement uses TRBV9 and TRBJ2-7; D might be TRBD2 (6 bases). V lost 0 bases and J 3 bases, leaving 16 bases between the germline ends. Germline CDR1 reads SGDLS; CDR2 reads YYNGEE. There are 16 residues in the CDR3. The CDR3 DNA reads as TGTGCCAGCAGCGTAGGAGGGTCTGGGGGAGGCTACGAGCAGTACTTC. It is translated as CASSVGGSGGGYEQYF.

This rearrangement joins TRBV5-4 to TRBJ1-1; no clear D. The ends were cut back, 5 bases at V and 10 bases at J, with 18 bases in the middle. There are 13 residues in the CDR3. Germline V gives CDR1 SGHNT, CDR2 YYREEE (reference sequence). CDR3 in amino acids: CASSLQGIVVAFF. In nucleotides, the CDR3 is TGTGCCAGCAGTCTACAAGGGATAGTAGTAGCTTTCTTT. Supplemented by reference TRBV5-4 and TRBJ1-1, the full variable domain reads ETGVTQSPTHLIKTRGQQVTLRCSSQSGHNTVSWYQQALGQGPQFIFQYYREEENGRGNFPPRFSGLQFPNYSSELNVNALELDDSALYLCASSLQGIVVAFFGQGTRLTVV.

This CDR3 reads CATGERTQTPGELFF. CDR3 coding DNA: TGTGCCACTGGGGAAAGGACCCAGACCCCCGGGGAGCTGTTTTTT. This sequence joins TRBV15 and TRBJ2-2; D gene uncertain. CDR1 and CDR2 (germline): LNHNV, YYDKDF (reference sequence). This CDR3 spans 15 amino acids. V lost 9 bases, J lost 6 bases, and 20 bases lay in between.

The sample holds a few counts of this clone. The chain links TRBV4-1 to TRBJ2-1, with 7 bases that match TRBD2. This CDR3 comprises 15 residues. The junction had 7 bases not matched to a gene; V was cut back by 0 bases and J by 8 bases. Germline V gene data show CDR1 as MGHRA and CDR2 as YSYEKL. The CDR3 region has the DNA TGCGCCAGCAGCCAAGAACCCGGACTAGTAGATGAGCAGTTCTTC. Amino acid sequence: CASSQEPGLVDEQFF.

In its sample, this clone was seen a few times. The chain recombines TRBV29-1 with TRBJ1-2; D may be TRBD1 (6 bases). CDR3 size: 13 residues. Germline V CDR1 and CDR2: SQVTM, ANQGSEA. With 2 bases removed from V and 6 bases from J, the gap between germline ends came to 13 bases. The CDR3 protein is CSVERGQGHGYTF. The DNA of the CDR3 is TGCAGCGTTGAACGGGGGCAGGGCCATGGCTACACCTTC.

This clone was seen more than once but under ten times. The rearrangement links TRBV20-1 to TRBJ1-2; D uncertain. Trimming removed 1 base at V and 12 bases at J, with 6 bases between. This CDR3 contains 9 residues. Germline V lookup: CDR1 DFQATT, CDR2 SNEGSKA (reference sequence). The CDR3 loop reads CSARVGHTF. For the CDR3, the DNA is TGCAGTGCTAGAGTAGGCCACACCTTC.

This sequence joins TRBV28 and TRBJ1-5; no reliable D call. Germline V gene data show CDR1 as MDHEN and CDR2 as SYDVKM. The CDR3 is 14 amino acids. Trimming pared 2 bases from V and 1 base from J, leaving 6 bases between. The CDR3 nucleotides read TGTGCCAGCAGTTTAAATAGGAGCAATCAGCCCCAGCATTTT. This codes for CASSLNRSNQPQHF.

This clone was detected only once. CDR3 residues: CASGFRFLAATLTDTQYF. The CDR3 nucleotides read TGTGCTAGTGGTTTTCGGTTCTTGGCGGCGACACTTACAGATACGCAGTATTTT. The rearrangement uses TRBV12-5 and TRBJ2-3; D unresolved. V lost 3 bases and J 3 bases, leaving 22 bases between the germline ends. Germline values: CDR1 LGHNT, CDR2 FRNRAP. The length of the CDR3 is 18 residues.

This chain's CDR3 is CASSRRGCSTDTQYF. CDR3 nucleotide sequence: TGTGCCAGCAGCCGCAGGGGATGCAGCACAGATACGCAGTATTTT. The chain is built from TRBV21-1 and TRBJ2-3; no DNA check was done on the table's D call, TRBD1. TRBV21-1 is marked as a pseudogene. CDR3 length: 15 amino acids.

This chain connects TRBV18 to TRBJ2-3; D is possibly TRBD1 or TRBD2 (5 bases each). The CDR3 is 15 amino acids. V was cut by 3 bases and J by 2 bases, with 12 bases left in between. The germline V gene has CDR1 KGHSH and CDR2 LQKENI. CDR3 protein: CASSPTGPDTDTQYF. CDR3 sequence (DNA): TGTGCCAGCTCACCGACGGGGCCAGACACAGATACGCAGTATTTT.

The chain couples TRBV12-5 to TRBJ1-6; D gene unclear. There are 15 residues in the CDR3. Germline CDR1 LGHNT, CDR2 FRNRAP. Trimming pared 8 bases from V and 3 bases from J, leaving 14 bases between. The chain's CDR3 is CASRAREHYNSPLHF. In DNA, the CDR3 is TGTGCTAGTCGTGCCCGGGAGCACTATAATTCACCCCTCCACTTT.

The chain couples TRBV6-5 to TRBJ1-1; no reliable D call. CDR3 length: 13 residues. V lost 0 bases and J lost 8, with 10 bases in between. Germline lookup yields CDR1 MNHEY and CDR2 SVGAGI. The CDR3 bases are TGTGCCAGCAGTTACTCGGGGTGGGTAGAAGCTTTCTTT. This gives the protein CASSYSGWVEAFF.

The chain uses TRBV5-1 and TRBJ2-5, with 9 bases aligning to TRBD1. The CDR3 contains 15 residues. V shed 7 bases and J 0 bases; nucleotides not matched to a gene: 7. Per the germline V gene, CDR1 is SGHRS and CDR2 is YFSETQ. The CDR3 sequence: CASSDRGEYQETQYF. CDR3 DNA: TGCGCCAGCTCTGACAGGGGGGAGTACCAAGAGACCCAGTACTTC.

The chain uses TRBV28 and TRBJ2-3; tentatively, D is TRBD2 (5 bases). The germline V gene has CDR1 MDHEN and CDR2 SYDVKM. Trimming took 6 bases from V and 5 from J, leaving 12 bases between them. This CDR3 region has 13 residues. Written as DNA, the CDR3 is TGTGCCAGCAGGTCAGGACTTTTAGATACGCAGTATTTT. Protein sequence: CASRSGLLDTQYF.

The rearrangement links TRBV7-9 to TRBJ1-6; unclear D gene. The germline V gene encodes CDR1 SEHNR and CDR2 FQNEAQ (reference sequence). The V and J ends lost 4 bases and 6 bases respectively, with 10 bases between them. The CDR3 spans 14 residues. CDR3 in DNA: TGTGCCAGCAGCTCCCTTTACACTAATTCACCCCTCCACTTT. Translating it yields CASSSLYTNSPLHF.

The genes are TRBV6-6 and TRBJ1-5; D not certain. CDR3 size: 16 residues. The germline V gene encodes CDR1 MNHNY and CDR2 SVGAGI (reference sequence). V was trimmed by 1 base and J by 0 bases, leaving 10 bases between them. The chain's CDR3 is CASSYYVGYSNQPQHF. The DNA of the CDR3 is TGTGCCAGCAGTTACTACGTGGGGTATAGCAATCAGCCCCAGCATTTT.

This chain connects TRBV11-2 to TRBJ2-1, with a weak D call TRBD2 (5 bases). CDR1 is SGHAT and CDR2 is FQNNGV in the germline V gene. V dropped 7 bases and J dropped 3 bases, with 10 bases sitting between them. CDR3 length: 13 residues. The CDR3 nucleotides are TGTGCCAGCACGGGATTCCTCTACAATGAGCAGTTCTTC. Its translation is CASTGFLYNEQFF.

This clone was detected only a few times. The rearrangement uses TRBV5-1 and TRBJ1-2; perhaps TRBD1 as D (5 bases). The CDR3 has 13 amino acids. Germline V gene data show CDR1 as SGHRS and CDR2 as YFSETQ. The ends were cut back, 6 bases at V and 4 bases at J, with 13 bases in the middle. The CDR3 DNA is TGCGCCAGCAAAGGGACGGGTTCCTATGGCTACACCTTC. It codes for CASKGTGSYGYTF. The complete variable domain, with remaining parts taken from reference TRBV5-1 and TRBJ1-2, reads KAGVTQTPRYLIKTRGQQVTLSCSPISGHRSVSWYQQTPGQGLQFLFEYFSETQRNKGNFPGRFSGRQFSNSRSEMNVSTLELGDSALYLCASKGTGSYGYTFGSGTRLTVV.

The V call is TRBV19, the J call TRBJ1-3; TRBD1 is a possible D gene (5 bases). The germline V and J ends were trimmed by 1 base and 4 bases, with 20 bases remaining between them. Germline CDR1 is LNHDA and CDR2 is SQIVND (reference sequence). The CDR3 runs 18 residues. The CDR3 spells CASSIAGLRSLLGNTIYF. The CDR3 DNA reads as TGTGCCAGTAGTATAGCGGGACTGCGGTCGTTACTCGGAAACACCATATATTTT. Complete variable domain (other parts from reference TRBV19 and TRBJ1-3): DGGITQSPKYLFRKEGQNVTLSCEQNLNHDAMYWYRQDPGQGLRLIYYSQIVNDFQKGDIAEGYSVSREKKESFPLTVTSAQKNPTAFYLCASSIAGLRSLLGNTIYFGEGSWLTVV.

This clone showed up just a few times. The genes are TRBV7-8 and TRBJ1-5; TRBD1 aligns across 9 bases. With V trimmed by 6 bases and J by 6 bases, 6 bases remained unmatched. This CDR3 comprises 14 residues. Germline V gene data show CDR1 as SGHVS and CDR2 as FQNEAQ. The chain's CDR3 is CASSSGTGRQPQHF. The CDR3 region has the DNA TGTGCCAGCAGTTCCGGGACAGGGCGTCAGCCCCAGCATTTT.

The gene calls are TRBV27 and TRBJ2-1, with D perhaps assigned TRBD1 or TRBD2 (5 bases each). Germline CDR1 reads MNHEY; CDR2 reads SMNVEV (reference sequence). The V end was cut by 0 bases, the J end by 4 bases, with 10 bases between. The length of the CDR3 is 15 residues. CDR3 in amino acids: CASSLSGEWYNEQFF. The CDR3 DNA reads TGTGCCAGCAGTTTATCGGGGGAGTGGTACAATGAGCAGTTCTTC.

V gene TRBV9 combines with J gene TRBJ1-1, with a possible D match to TRBD1 (5 bases). The CDR3 totals 13 residues. Trimming removed 0 bases at V and 5 bases at J, with 8 bases between. CDR1 SGDLS and CDR2 YYNGEE come from the germline V gene. The CDR3 region is CASSVGGATEAFF. The CDR3 DNA reads as TGTGCCAGCAGCGTAGGTGGGGCGACTGAAGCTTTCTTT.

V gene TRBV6-6 combines with J gene TRBJ1-2; no firm D call. The V end was cut by 6 bases, the J end by 6 bases, with 14 bases between. Germline V lookup: CDR1 MNHNY, CDR2 SVGAGI (reference sequence). The CDR3 runs 13 residues. The CDR3 region is CASRLGVRDGYTF. The CDR3 bases are TGTGCCAGCAGACTCGGGGTACGGGATGGCTACACCTTC.